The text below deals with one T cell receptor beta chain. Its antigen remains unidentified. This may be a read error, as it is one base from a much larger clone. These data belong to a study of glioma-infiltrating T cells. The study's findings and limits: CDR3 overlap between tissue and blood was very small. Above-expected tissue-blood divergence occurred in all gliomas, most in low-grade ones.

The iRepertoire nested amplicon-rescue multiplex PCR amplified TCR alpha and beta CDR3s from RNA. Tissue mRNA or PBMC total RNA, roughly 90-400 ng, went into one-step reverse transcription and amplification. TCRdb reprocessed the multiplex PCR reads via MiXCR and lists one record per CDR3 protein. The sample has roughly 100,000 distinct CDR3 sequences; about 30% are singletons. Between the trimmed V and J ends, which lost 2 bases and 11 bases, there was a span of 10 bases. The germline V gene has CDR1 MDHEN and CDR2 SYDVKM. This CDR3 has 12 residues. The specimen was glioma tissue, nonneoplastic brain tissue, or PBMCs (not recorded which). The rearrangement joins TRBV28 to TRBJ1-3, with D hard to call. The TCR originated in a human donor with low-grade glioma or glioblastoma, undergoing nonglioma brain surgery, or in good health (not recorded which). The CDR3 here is CASSLPTKSIYF. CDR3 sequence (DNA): TGTGCCAGCAGTTTACCGACCAAGTCCATATATTTT.